The 3 T cell receptor beta chains below all came from one sample that was sequenced in a study of T-cell reconstitution after alpha-beta-depleted transplantation in children. This sample's TCRbeta library carried unique molecular identifier barcodes. TCRdb called the PCR reads again in MiXCR, with one record for every CDR3 protein. The data show about 170,000 distinct CDR3 sequences, 11% seen once. Sequenced here: PBMCs, sampled before TCRalphabeta/CD19-depleted stem cell transplant. These receptors originate from a boy aged 2 to 10 with acute myeloid leukemia, due to receive a stem cell transplant.

This clonotype was found many times. As DNA, the CDR3 is TGCGCCAGCAGCTTTGGATACGCCACAGATACGCAGTATTTT. Amino acid sequence: CASSFGYATDTQYF. The chain couples TRBV5-1 to TRBJ2-3, with D hard to call. The CDR3 runs to 14 residues. CDR1 is SGHRS, CDR2 YFSETQ, per germline. V lost 2 bases to trimming and J lost 2 bases, with 9 bases between them.

This clonotype was counted at least ten times. The CDR3 DNA is TGCAGTGCTAGTGTTGTAAGGGGGTCCCTTGGGGGCTACACCTTC. This encodes CSASVVRGSLGGYTF. This chain uses TRBV20-1 with TRBJ1-2; weak D call: TRBD1 (6 bases). Trimming stripped 3 bases from V and 8 bases from J, with 22 bases between. This CDR3 comprises 15 residues. Per germline, CDR1 DFQATT and CDR2 SNEGSKA (reference sequence).

This clonotype was detected ten times or more. CDR3 nucleotide sequence: TGCAGTGCTAGAGATCCGAGGGGGACCAATCAGCCCCAGCATTTT. This encodes CSARDPRGTNQPQHF. This sequence joins TRBV20-1 and TRBJ1-5; D is possibly TRBD1 (6 bases). The V end was cut by 0 bases, the J end by 3 bases, with 12 bases between. CDR1 and CDR2 from the germline V gene are DFQATT and SNEGSKA (reference sequence). The CDR3 is made up of 15 amino acids.